These T cell receptor beta chains were read from a single sample in a study of blood T cell repertoires in COVID-19. Clones were read by immunoSEQ multiplex PCR, and TCRdb kept only the in-frame ones, dropping some. Here the sample spans under 300,000 clones, around 81% being singletons. The sample comprised peripheral blood. These TCRs come from a man younger than 40 who had recovered from COVID-19. Each CDR3 is given with its conserved first and last residue. A D gene is named only where the DNA matches it firmly. The size field is filled for only some rows; it gives once, few, many or a size class.

cdr3_nt: TGTGCCACCAGTGACCTCCGAGTGGGCTTTGGCTACACCTTC; cdr3_aa: CATSDLRVGFGYTF; v_call: TRBV24-1; d_call: NA; clone_size: few; j_call: TRBJ1-2
cdr3_nt: TGTGCCAGCAGTCTTGAGGGTGACAATGAGCAGTTCTTC; cdr3_aa: CASSLEGDNEQFF; v_call: TRBV6-4; d_call: NA; clone_size: NA; j_call: TRBJ2-1
cdr3_nt: TGTGCCAGCAGCCCCTCTAGCGGGGGGGCCCCAGATACGCAGTATTTT; cdr3_aa: CASSPSSGGAPDTQYF; v_call: TRBV7-3; d_call: TRBD2; clone_size: NA; j_call: TRBJ2-3
cdr3_nt: TGTGCCAGCAGTTTAGACCCGGGAGCATACAATGAGCAGTTCTTC; cdr3_aa: CASSLDPGAYNEQFF; v_call: TRBV27; d_call: NA; clone_size: NA; j_call: TRBJ2-1
cdr3_nt: TGTGCCAGCAGTGACGAGTCGGGGGGGTACGAGCAGTTCTTC; cdr3_aa: CASSDESGGYEQFF; v_call: TRBV6-4; d_call: TRBD2; clone_size: NA; j_call: TRBJ2-1
cdr3_nt: TGTGCCAGCAGCTCAACCCTCGAGGGGGCGGTAGCTTTCTTT; cdr3_aa: CASSSTLEGAVAFF; v_call: TRBV5-5; d_call: TRBD1; clone_size: NA; j_call: TRBJ1-1
cdr3_nt: TGTGCCATCAGCTCTAGCGGGGGGCTAGGTTGGACCCAGTACTTC; cdr3_aa: CAISSSGGLGWTQYF; v_call: TRBV10-3; d_call: TRBD2; clone_size: NA; j_call: TRBJ2-5
cdr3_nt: TGTGCTAGCGCTACGACAGGGAGGGAGACCCAGTACTTC; cdr3_aa: CASATTGRETQYF; v_call: TRBV12-5; d_call: NA; clone_size: NA; j_call: TRBJ2-5
cdr3_nt: TGTGCCTCAGCGCGAGGAGACGGCACCGGGGAGCTGTTTTTT; cdr3_aa: CASARGDGTGELFF; v_call: TRBV11-2; d_call: NA; clone_size: once; j_call: TRBJ2-2
cdr3_nt: TGTGCCAGCAGCTCAGGGTCCGTAGCAGATACGCAGTATTTT; cdr3_aa: CASSSGSVADTQYF; v_call: TRBV7-3; d_call: NA; clone_size: NA; j_call: TRBJ2-3
cdr3_nt: TGTGCCAGCAGCGTAGTAGCCGGGTCAGAGACCCAGTACTTC; cdr3_aa: CASSVVAGSETQYF; v_call: TRBV9; d_call: NA; clone_size: few; j_call: TRBJ2-5
cdr3_nt: TGCGCCAGCAGCGTAGACAGGGTGTCCAATGAAAAACTGTTTTTT; cdr3_aa: CASSVDRVSNEKLFF; v_call: TRBV5-1; d_call: TRBD1; clone_size: NA; j_call: TRBJ1-4
cdr3_nt: TGTGCCAGCAGTTTCGACAGAGATGAAAAACTGTTTTTT; cdr3_aa: CASSFDRDEKLFF; v_call: TRBV27; d_call: NA; clone_size: NA; j_call: TRBJ1-4
cdr3_nt: TGTGCCAGCAGCGATCAGGGTTTGGGGGAGACCCAGTACTTC; cdr3_aa: CASSDQGLGETQYF; v_call: TRBV9; d_call: NA; clone_size: NA; j_call: TRBJ2-5
cdr3_nt: TGTGCCAGCAGTTTAGCGGGGGCCGAGGAGACCCAGTACTTC; cdr3_aa: CASSLAGAEETQYF; v_call: TRBV6-6; d_call: TRBD2; clone_size: NA; j_call: TRBJ2-5
cdr3_nt: TGTGCCAGCAGCGACTCAGGTTATACGCAGTATTTT; cdr3_aa: CASSDSGYTQYF; v_call: TRBV9; d_call: NA; clone_size: NA; j_call: TRBJ2-3
cdr3_nt: TGTGCCAGCAGATTTACGGCGGGTTCACCCCTCCACTTT; cdr3_aa: CASRFTAGSPLHF; v_call: TRBV6-5; d_call: NA; clone_size: once; j_call: TRBJ1-6
cdr3_nt: TGTGCCACCAGTAACTCCGGGACAGGGGTCCCCGGGGAGCTGTTTTTT; cdr3_aa: CATSNSGTGVPGELFF; v_call: TRBV24-1; d_call: TRBD1; clone_size: NA; j_call: TRBJ2-2
cdr3_nt: TGTGCCAGCAGCTTAGATAGGGGCCGGGGAAACACCATATATTTT; cdr3_aa: CASSLDRGRGNTIYF; v_call: TRBV7-2; d_call: NA; clone_size: NA; j_call: TRBJ1-3
cdr3_nt: TGTGCCAGCAGCCTCCGCGCGGGAGCGAACACTGAAGCTTTCTTT; cdr3_aa: CASSLRAGANTEAFF; v_call: TRBV6-5; d_call: NA; clone_size: NA; j_call: TRBJ1-1
cdr3_nt: TGTGCCAGCAGTGAATATTCAGGGGCAGGCCGCACAGAGACCCAGTACTTC; cdr3_aa: CASSEYSGAGRTETQYF; v_call: TRBV25-1; d_call: NA; clone_size: NA; j_call: TRBJ2-5
cdr3_nt: TGCGCCAGCAGCTTGTATGAGGGGAACACTGAAGCTTTCTTT; cdr3_aa: CASSLYEGNTEAFF; v_call: TRBV5-1; d_call: NA; clone_size: NA; j_call: TRBJ1-1
cdr3_nt: TGTGCCAGCAGTGACTCAAGGACAGCCACTGGCTACACCTTC; cdr3_aa: CASSDSRTATGYTF; v_call: TRBV6-4; d_call: NA; clone_size: NA; j_call: TRBJ1-2
cdr3_nt: TGTGCCAGCAGCTTTAGGCCTCGAGGCGGAAATTCACCCCTCCACTTT; cdr3_aa: CASSFRPRGGNSPLHF; v_call: TRBV7-2; d_call: NA; clone_size: NA; j_call: TRBJ1-6
cdr3_nt: TGTGCCAGCAGTTTTGGAGGAAACTATGGCTACACCTTC; cdr3_aa: CASSFGGNYGYTF; v_call: TRBV28; d_call: NA; clone_size: NA; j_call: TRBJ1-2